This T cell receptor (beta chain) comes out of a study of cytomegalovirus exposure and HLA in healthy donors. Across the study: Earlier results showed roughly 120 million unique TCR beta sequences derived from 150 million to 200 million T cells.

In the case of this clone: The antigen is not known. The junction and the germline gene differ at one end; a read error may be behind it.

This CDR3 is built from 15 residues. The germline CDR1 and CDR2 sequences are SSHAT and FNYEAQ (reference sequence). Study-wide points: Prediction of most subjects' HLA-A and HLA-B alleles by TCR beta sequences was reportedly accurate.

The PCR ran on 60 Vbeta and 13 Jbeta primers. Methods used by the authors: A follow-up analysis tallied approximately 85 million unique TCR beta chains, some 11 million shared. Here immunoSEQ multiplex PCR was the method, and the copy in TCRdb shows in-frame clones only, minus some. Clone size and the V and J calls come from that table; the DNA yielded D and trimming. The data hold 100,000 to 150,000 clones, with under 80% observed a single time. Sequenced material: PBMCs. The origin of this receptor is a middle-aged man in good health and CMV-seropositive. V usage is TRBV7-7 and J usage is TRBJ2-5; D is perhaps TRBD2 (5 bases). CDR3 nucleotide sequence: TGTGCTAGCAGCTTAGACGGAGGCTCTGGGGAGACCCAGTACTTC. Translating gives CASSLDGGSGETQYF.